The clone carrying this TCR beta chain was detected ten times or more. Its specificity is not known. The germline V gene has CDR1 KGHSH and CDR2 LQKENI. The J segment lost 4 bases and the V segment lost 5 bases, leaving 11 bases of the junction unmatched. This CDR3 has 16 residues. This sample is drawn from a study of T cells after yellow fever vaccination. Template switching with 5'RACE generated the TCR cDNA and added a universal primer site and UMIs. Via MiXCR, TCRdb re-called the 5' RACE reads, giving one row per CDR3 protein. Found here are a few hundred thousand distinct CDR3 sequences, approximately 4% of them singletons; the top ten hold roughly 24%. Regarding the study as a whole: Sorted repertoires could include abundant contaminating clonotypes from bulk cells.

The source material was PBMCs, sampled 5 days after the yellow fever booster vaccination. V usage is TRBV18 and J usage is TRBJ2-5, with 9 positions matching TRBD1. The clonotype originates from a young man who received the YFV17D yellow fever vaccine. The CDR3 DNA reads TGTGCCAGCTCATCCTGGACAGGGGATCGCTCAGAGACCCAGTACTTC. Translating gives CASSSWTGDRSETQYF. The entire variable domain, with the rest obtained from reference TRBV18 and TRBJ2-5, is as follows: NAGVMQNPRHLVRRRGQEARLRCSPMKGHSHVYWYRQLPEEGLKFMVYLQKENIIDESGMPKERFSAEFPKEGPSILRIQQVVRGDSAAYFCASSSWTGDRSETQYFGPGTRLLVL.